The sequence of this T cell receptor (beta chain) was determined in a study of CD8 T cells in ankylosing spondylitis. General study results and limits: There was reportedly significant enrichment of clones that were disease-linked in matched ankylosing spondylitis synovial fluid. Blood of patients with ankylosing spondylitis appeared to be characterized by a TCR beta motif of several highly homologous variants.

Ten or more counts support this clonotype. Antigen: not known. From germline, CDR1 is SGHTA and CDR2 FQGNSA. V lost 3 bases and J lost 9, with 3 bases in between. The CDR3 runs to 10 residues. Using quantitative 5'-RACE with molecular barcodes, the authors made TCR beta libraries. TCRdb processed the 5' RACE reads anew with MiXCR; each CDR3 protein has one entry. This table holds under 250,000 distinct CDR3 sequences, roughly a tenth found once. This sequence joins TRBV7-2 and TRBJ2-1; the D is unclear. The TCR sequence derives from a male donor with ankylosing spondylitis or in good health (not recorded which). The sequenced sample was blood, either unsorted or a sorted T cell fraction (not recorded which). CDR3 residues: CASSFVEQFF. The CDR3 DNA follows: TGTGCCAGCAGCTTTGTTGAGCAGTTCTTC. Together with reference TRBV7-2 and TRBJ2-1, the CDR3 gives the full variable domain: GAGVSQSPSNKVTEKGKDVELRCDPISGHTALYWYRQSLGQGLEFLIYFQGNSAPDKSGLPSDRFSAERTGGSVSTLTIQRTQQEDSAVYLCASSFVEQFFGPGTRLTVL.